This entry lists 22 T cell receptor beta chains sequenced from one sample in a study of CD8 T cells in ankylosing spondylitis. TCRdb analysed the 5' RACE reads with MiXCR anew, one entry per CDR3 protein. Here the sample spans over 100,000 distinct CDR3 sequences, 9.5% to 12% being singletons. Sequenced sample: blood, either unsorted or a sorted T cell fraction (not recorded which). Receptors originate from a female donor with ankylosing spondylitis or in good health (not recorded which).

Only a few counts were recorded for this clonotype. The chain recombines TRBV27 with TRBJ2-5; weak D call: TRBD2 (6 bases). The CDR3 length is 14 residues. Germline CDR1 is MNHEY and CDR2 is SMNVEV (reference sequence). V lost 5 bases and J 7 bases, leaving 17 bases between the germline ends. CDR3 coding DNA: TGTGCCAGCAGTCTCCGAGGTCGGGGGTGGACCCAGTACTTC. Encoded protein: CASSLRGRGWTQYF.

This clonotype appeared many times. The J gene is TRBJ2-1, the V gene TRBV20-1, with D possibly being TRBD1 (6 bases). The CDR3 is made up of 15 amino acids. Trimming took 0 bases from V and 5 from J, leaving 14 bases between them. Germline lookup yields CDR1 DFQATT and CDR2 SNEGSKA (reference sequence). CDR3: CSARDSRGADNEQFF. CDR3 DNA sequence: TGCAGTGCTAGAGATTCCAGGGGCGCGGACAATGAGCAGTTCTTC.

This clonotype was picked up many times. V usage is TRBV27 and J usage is TRBJ2-7, with 7 bases fitting TRBD1. The CDR3 is 16 amino acids. V lost 4 bases to trimming and J lost 0 bases; unmatched junction nucleotides: 9. Germline CDR1 reads MNHEY; CDR2 reads SMNVEV (reference sequence). The CDR3 sequence is CASSSPGQLSSYEQYF. In DNA form, the CDR3 reads TGTGCCAGCAGTTCCCCGGGACAGCTTTCCTCCTACGAGCAGTACTTC.

Ten or more counts support this clonotype. V gene TRBV12-3 or TRBV12-4 combines with J gene TRBJ1-1, with D hard to call. V was clipped by 0 bases and J by 3 bases, with 2 bases between them. There are 12 residues in the CDR3. CDR3 nucleotide sequence: TGTGCCAGCAGTTTAGCCGACACTGAAGCTTTCTTT. It specifies CASSLADTEAFF.

This clonotype has a count of ten or more. The rearrangement uses TRBV29-1 and TRBJ2-5, with 8 nucleotides matching TRBD1. Trimming took 5 bases from V and 7 from J; bases not matched to a gene: 9. Germline CDR1 reads SQVTM; CDR2 reads ANQGSEA. This CDR3 contains 13 residues. CDR3 DNA sequence: TGCAGCGTTCCCGGGACAGGCGAGGTGACCCAGTACTTC. Residues: CSVPGTGEVTQYF.

This clonotype was seen ten or more times. This rearrangement joins TRBV5-1 to TRBJ2-7; 7 nucleotides align to TRBD2. The V gene's germline CDR1 is SGHRS and CDR2 YFSETQ. The V segment lost 0 bases and the J segment 5 bases; nucleotides outside the gene matches: 8. The CDR3 contains 15 residues. As DNA, the CDR3 is TGCGCCAGCAGCTTGGGAGGACTAGTAATCCACGAGCAGTACTTC. This sequence encodes CASSLGGLVIHEQYF. Combining the CDR3 with reference TRBV5-1 and TRBJ2-7 gives the whole variable domain KAGVTQTPRYLIKTRGQQVTLSCSPISGHRSVSWYQQTPGQGLQFLFEYFSETQRNKGNFPGRFSGRQFSNSRSEMNVSTLELGDSALYLCASSLGGLVIHEQYFGPGTRLTVT.

This clonotype has at least ten counts. CDR3 nucleotides: TGCGCCAGCAGCTTGGCCGACGGAGGGTTCGCAGATACGCAGTATTTT. Translated, it gives CASSLADGGFADTQYF. J is TRBJ2-3 and V is TRBV5-1, with a possible D match to TRBD2 (6 bases). From germline, CDR1 is SGHRS and CDR2 YFSETQ. V lost 0 bases and J 4 bases, leaving 15 bases between the germline ends. The CDR3 is made up of 16 amino acids.

This clonotype was counted a few times. V and J are TRBV20-1 and TRBJ2-3; TRBD1 aligns across 9 bases. The CDR3 is 14 amino acids. In germline, CDR1 is DFQATT, CDR2 SNEGSKA (reference sequence). J was trimmed by 0 bases and V by 6 bases; bases with no gene match: 4. The CDR3 sequence is CSANRGPSTDTQYF. The CDR3 DNA reads as TGCAGTGCCAACAGGGGGCCCAGCACAGATACGCAGTATTTT.

This clonotype was found many times. This chain connects TRBV2 to TRBJ2-4; D is possibly TRBD2 (5 bases). V dropped 4 bases and J dropped 7 bases, with 11 bases sitting between them. Germline V gene data show CDR1 as SNHLY and CDR2 as FYNNEI. The CDR3 is made up of 13 amino acids. The CDR3 DNA follows: TGTGCCAGCAGTGGGGGAGTTTCGAACATTCAGTACTTC. This translates into CASSGGVSNIQYF.

Ten or more counts support this clonotype. The rearrangement links TRBV3-1 to TRBJ1-3; perhaps TRBD1 as D (5 bases). In germline, CDR1 is LGHDT, CDR2 YNNKEL (reference sequence). V gave up 2 bases and J gave up 3 bases, with 8 bases separating them. This CDR3 is built from 14 residues. CDR3 in DNA: TGTGCCAGCAGCCAACTGACAGATGGAAACACCATATATTTT. This codes for CASSQLTDGNTIYF. Complete variable domain (other parts from reference TRBV3-1 and TRBJ1-3): DTAVSQTPKYLVTQMGNDKSIKCEQNLGHDTMYWYKQDSKKFLKIMFSYNNKELIINETVPNRFSPKSPDKAHLNLHINSLELGDSAVYFCASSQLTDGNTIYFGEGSWLTVV.

This clonotype was detected ten times or more. The gene calls are TRBV5-6 and TRBJ1-1; TRBD1 aligns across 7 bases. This CDR3 has 14 residues. Trimming took 2 bases from V and 8 from J; bases not matched to a gene: 9. The germline V gene has CDR1 SGHDT and CDR2 YYEEEE. The CDR3 here is CASSFGQGGREAFF. The CDR3 DNA sequence: TGTGCCAGCAGCTTTGGCCAGGGGGGGAGGGAAGCTTTCTTT.

This clonotype has at least ten counts. V gene TRBV29-1 combines with J gene TRBJ1-1; 7 bases match TRBD1. V lost 5 bases to trimming and J lost 0 bases; unmatched junction nucleotides: 6. CDR1 is SQVTM, CDR2 ANQGSEA, per germline. This CDR3 has 14 residues. The DNA of the CDR3 is TGCAGCGTTCAGTGGGACAGATTGAACACTGAAGCTTTCTTT. This gives the protein CSVQWDRLNTEAFF.

This clonotype was observed many times. The rearrangement links TRBV29-1 to TRBJ2-1; TRBD2 aligns across 10 bases. Germline-derived CDR1 and CDR2 are SQVTM and ANQGSEA. The CDR3 loop spans 14 amino acids. The trim removed 3 bases at V and 5 bases at J, leaving 4 bases unmatched. The CDR3 spells CSVESSGGHNEQFF. The CDR3 coding sequence is TGCAGCGTTGAGAGTAGCGGGGGGCACAATGAGCAGTTCTTC.

There are many counts of this clonotype. The gene calls are TRBV7-2 and TRBJ1-4, with unresolved D. The CDR3 spans 14 residues. With 8 bases removed from V and 0 bases from J, the gap between germline ends came to 10 bases. Germline assignment: CDR1 SGHTA and CDR2 FQGNSA. The CDR3 sequence: CASGEDATNEKLFF. CDR3 nucleotide sequence: TGTGCCAGCGGAGAGGATGCAACTAATGAAAAACTGTTTTTT. Together with reference TRBV7-2 and TRBJ1-4, the CDR3 gives the full variable domain: GAGVSQSPSNKVTEKGKDVELRCDPISGHTALYWYRQSLGQGLEFLIYFQGNSAPDKSGLPSDRFSAERTGGSVSTLTIQRTQQEDSAVYLCASGEDATNEKLFFGSGTQLSVL.

This clonotype has at least ten counts. The chain combines TRBV20-1 with TRBJ2-1; D is possibly TRBD1 (7 bases). Trimming removed 0 bases at V and 2 bases at J, with 23 bases between. Germline CDR1 DFQATT, CDR2 SNEGSKA (reference sequence). The CDR3 is made up of 19 amino acids. The CDR3 DNA reads as TGCAGTGCTAGAGAACAGGGGTCGGGAGTGGGATCCCCCTACAATGAGCAGTTCTTC. Residues: CSAREQGSGVGSPYNEQFF.

This clonotype has at least ten counts. The chain employs TRBV29-1 and TRBJ1-1; D gene unclear. Per germline, CDR1 SQVTM and CDR2 ANQGSEA. This CDR3 comprises 12 residues. V dropped 3 bases and J dropped 2 bases, with 7 bases sitting between them. The CDR3 nucleotides read TGCAGCGTTGAGGCACTCAACACTGAAGCTTTCTTT. It translates to CSVEALNTEAFF.

The chain recombines TRBV10-2 with TRBJ1-1, with a tentative D call TRBD1 (5 bases). Trimming removed 6 bases at V and 6 bases at J, with 14 bases between. The CDR3 extends over 13 amino acids. Germline assignment: CDR1 WSHSY and CDR2 SAAADI. The CDR3 DNA is TGCGCCAGCAGACTTCGGGGGGGGGCTGAAGCTTTCTTT. Protein product: CASRLRGGAEAFF.

This chain connects TRBV19 to TRBJ1-1; D call uncertain. CDR1 LNHDA and CDR2 SQIVND come from the germline V gene (reference sequence). With 2 bases removed from V and 1 base from J, the gap between germline ends came to 11 bases. The CDR3 is made up of 15 amino acids. The DNA of the CDR3 is TGTGCCAGTAGTATAATAGGCCAGCAGAACACTGAAGCTTTCTTT. Translating gives CASSIIGQQNTEAFF.

This clonotype was observed many times. The CDR3 sequence: CASSLAYFGSQNIQYF. The CDR3 DNA follows: TGCGCCAGCAGCTTGGCCTATTTTGGGTCGCAAAACATTCAGTACTTC. The V call is TRBV5-1, the J call TRBJ2-4, with unresolved D. CDR1 and CDR2 (germline): SGHRS, YFSETQ. The ends were cut back, 0 bases at V and 5 bases at J, with 15 bases in the middle. The CDR3 loop spans 16 amino acids.

This clonotype turned up a few times. The V and J genes are TRBV5-1 and TRBJ2-1, with a tentative D call TRBD2 (7 bases). Germline CDR1 and CDR2: SGHRS and YFSETQ. The CDR3 contains 18 residues. V gave up 3 bases and J gave up 0 bases, with 19 bases separating them. This CDR3 is CASSSYRGAGSSYNEQFF. In DNA, the CDR3 is TGCGCCAGCAGCTCCTATCGGGGGGCGGGGAGCTCCTACAATGAGCAGTTCTTC.

This clonotype was seen at least ten times. The CDR3 region is CSAAYNMANTEAFF. The CDR3 DNA sequence: TGCAGCGCCGCGTACAACATGGCGAACACTGAAGCTTTCTTT. V gene TRBV29-1 combines with J gene TRBJ1-1; no reliable D call. CDR3 size: 14 residues. Germline assignment: CDR1 SQVTM and CDR2 ANQGSEA. V was pared by 7 bases and J by 1 base, with 16 bases between.

On this clonotype itself: This may be a read error: a much more frequent sequence differs by one nucleotide. J is TRBJ1-4 and V is TRBV7-8; D might be TRBD1 (5 bases). Germline V gene lookup returns CDR1 SGHVS and CDR2 FQNEAQ. Trimming removed 4 bases from V and 8 bases from J, with 17 bases in between. CDR3 length: 15 residues. CDR3 DNA: TGTGCCAGCAGCTCCGCGGACAAGAAGGGAGAAAAACTGTTTTTT. It yields the protein CASSSADKKGEKLFF.